The 22 T cell receptor beta chains below come from one sample, sequenced in a study of cytomegalovirus exposure and HLA in healthy donors. Primers: 60 Vbeta forward and 13 Jbeta reverse. This table comes from immunoSEQ multiplex PCR, and its TCRdb copy is limited to in-frame clones, with some not included. Of 80,000 to 130,000 clones listed, approximately 80% were seen once; the top ten hold roughly 1.2%. The sequenced material came from PBMCs. These receptors all stem from a woman aged 18 to 35 in good health and CMV-seronegative.

This chain links TRBV28 with TRBJ2-7; D perhaps matches TRBD1 (7 bases). Germline assignment: CDR1 MDHEN and CDR2 SYDVKM. With 5 bases removed from V and 7 bases from J, the gap between germline ends came to 18 bases. CDR3 length: 14 residues. CDR3 region: CASSGGTDPREQYF. The CDR3 DNA follows: TGTGCCAGCAGTGGGGGGACAGACCCTCGGGAGCAGTACTTC.

J is TRBJ2-1 and V is TRBV5-1; TRBD2 might be the D (5 bases). Germline CDR1 is SGHRS and CDR2 is YFSETQ. The CDR3 length is 15 residues. V was trimmed by 4 bases and J by 5 bases, leaving 16 bases between them. For the CDR3, the DNA is TGCGCCAGCAGCCCACTGGGAGAGATAAACAATGAGCAGTTCTTC. Translating gives CASSPLGEINNEQFF.

This clone showed up just once. This chain links TRBV7-8 with TRBJ2-1; TRBD2 agrees at 8 bases. The V segment lost 7 bases and the J segment 4 bases; nucleotides outside the gene matches: 12. This CDR3 contains 16 residues. Germline V gives CDR1 SGHVS, CDR2 FQNEAQ. DNA for the CDR3: TGTGCCAGCACGGCCCGGGCGGGGGGCCGTTACAATGAGCAGTTCTTC. This encodes CASTARAGGRYNEQFF.

The gene calls are TRBV18 and TRBJ2-7, with 7 bases identical to TRBD1. J lost 3 bases, V lost 6 bases, and 5 bases had no gene match. The germline gives CDR1 KGHSH, CDR2 LQKENI. The CDR3 consists of 13 residues. Here the CDR3 reads CASSQGQNYEQYF. Here the CDR3 DNA reads TGTGCCAGCTCTCAGGGACAGAACTACGAGCAGTACTTC.

The CDR3: CASSLSPVSSYEQYF. As DNA, the CDR3 is TGCGCCAGCAGCTTGTCCCCCGTGAGCTCCTACGAGCAGTACTTC. This rearrangement joins TRBV5-1 to TRBJ2-7; D not certain. The V end was cut by 1 base, the J end by 0 bases, with 11 bases between. The germline CDR1 and CDR2 sequences are SGHRS and YFSETQ. CDR3 length: 15 amino acids.

Regarding this clone: Other nucleotide sequences from this sample produce the same CDR3. This rearrangement joins TRBV19 to TRBJ2-2; tentative D call: TRBD2 (7 bases). Germline CDR1 LNHDA, CDR2 SQIVND (reference sequence). The CDR3 contains 14 residues. V lost 9 bases and J lost 4, with 15 bases in between. The DNA of the CDR3 is TGTGCCAGCAGGTACGGGGGGCGCACCGGGGAGCTGTTTTTT. The encoded protein is CASRYGGRTGELFF.

The gene calls are TRBV7-2 and TRBJ2-3, with 13 positions matching TRBD2. The V gene's germline CDR1 is SGHTA and CDR2 FQGNSA. Losses at the gene ends were 1 base for V and 9 bases for J; bases not matched to a gene: 10. CDR3 length equals 17 residues. The CDR3 spells CASSLELLAGGDQTQYF. For the CDR3, the DNA is TGTGCCAGCAGCTTAGAATTACTAGCGGGAGGGGACCAGACGCAGTATTTT.

V gene TRBV2 combines with J gene TRBJ1-3, with 10 nucleotides matching TRBD1. The ends lost 4 bases at V and 2 bases at J; junction bases unmatched: 2. The germline gives CDR1 SNHLY, CDR2 FYNNEI. The CDR3 runs 15 residues. CDR3 in DNA: TGTGCCAGCAGTGGGGACAGGGGTCCTGGAAACACCATATATTTT. Residues: CASSGDRGPGNTIYF.

The chain uses TRBV6-4 and TRBJ2-5; the D gene is possibly TRBD1 (5 bases). With the DNA end fitting TRBJ2-7 better, the J assignment may be wrong. CDR3 length: 14 residues. Germline loops: CDR1 MRHNA, CDR2 SNTAGT. The CDR3: CASSTDTSSYEQYF. CDR3 in DNA: TGTGCCAGCAGTACGGACACCAGCTCCTACGAGCAGTACTTC.

V gene TRBV4-1 combines with J gene TRBJ2-3; possibly TRBD1 for D (6 bases). The V gene lost 1 base and the J gene lost 0 bases, with 8 bases spanning the gap. The CDR3 has 15 amino acids. CDR1 and CDR2 (germline): MGHRA, YSYEKL. CDR3 sequence reads: CASSQGTVSTDTQYF. The CDR3 DNA is TGCGCCAGCAGCCAAGGGACAGTGAGCACAGATACGCAGTATTTT.

This chain connects TRBV11-2 to TRBJ1-2; the D is unclear. The CDR3 is 13 residues long. V was shortened by 5 bases and J by 11 bases, with 18 bases between the two germline ends. Germline assignment: CDR1 SGHAT and CDR2 FQNNGV. CDR3 nucleotides: TGTGCCAGCAGCCCTAGTTCGATCGTTGGGTACACCTTC. Residues: CASSPSSIVGYTF.

CDR3: CASSLWTVYGYTF. CDR3 nucleotides: TGTGCCAGCAGTTTATGGACAGTTTATGGCTACACCTTC. J is TRBJ1-2 and V is TRBV28; D is possibly TRBD1 (5 bases). Germline V gene sequence: CDR1 MDHEN, CDR2 SYDVKM. Between the trimmed V and J ends, which lost 0 bases and 5 bases, there was a span of 7 bases. The CDR3 is made up of 13 amino acids.

The V gene is TRBV6-4, the J gene TRBJ2-3; possible D gene TRBD2, 5 bases. Trimming removed 3 bases from V and 0 bases from J, with 10 bases in between. In germline, CDR1 is MRHNA, CDR2 SNTAGT. This CDR3 has 15 amino acids. This CDR3 reads CASSERSGSTDTQYF. CDR3 DNA sequence: TGTGCCAGCAGTGAGCGTTCGGGGAGCACAGATACGCAGTATTTT.

The CDR3 region is CASSNRQGVETQYF. In DNA form, the CDR3 reads TGTGCCAGCAGCAACAGACAGGGCGTGGAGACCCAGTACTTC. This chain links TRBV7-9 with TRBJ2-5, with TRBD1 matching over 7 bases. The CDR3 is 14 amino acids. J lost 5 bases, V lost 5 bases, and 8 bases had no gene match. CDR1 and CDR2 from the germline V gene are SEHNR and FQNEAQ (reference sequence).

The V gene is TRBV6-6, the J gene TRBJ2-1; D may be TRBD1 (5 bases). Trimming left V 8 bases short and J 4 bases short, with 9 bases between. The CDR3 is made up of 12 amino acids. Germline CDR1 is MNHNY and CDR2 is SVGAGI (reference sequence). This CDR3 reads CASSGQYNEQFF. CDR3 DNA sequence: TGTGCCAGCTCCGGACAATACAATGAGCAGTTCTTC.

The chain combines TRBV5-1 with TRBJ2-7; TRBD1 might be the D (6 bases). The V end was cut by 0 bases, the J end by 3 bases, with 13 bases between. The CDR3 covers 15 residues. Germline V gene sequence: CDR1 SGHRS, CDR2 YFSETQ. The CDR3 spells CASSLVPRGNYEQYF. CDR3 DNA: TGCGCCAGCAGCTTGGTACCCAGGGGAAACTACGAGCAGTACTTC.

The chain employs TRBV5-1 and TRBJ2-6; D perhaps matches TRBD2 (6 bases). Trimming stripped 4 bases from V and 0 bases from J, with 20 bases between. This CDR3 has 19 amino acids. Germline V gene sequence: CDR1 SGHRS, CDR2 YFSETQ. The CDR3 loop reads CASSLNRGTLSSGANVLTF. CDR3 nucleotides: TGCGCCAGCAGCCTGAATCGGGGGACGCTTAGCTCTGGGGCCAACGTCCTGACTTTC. Supplemented by reference TRBV5-1 and TRBJ2-6, the full variable domain reads KAGVTQTPRYLIKTRGQQVTLSCSPISGHRSVSWYQQTPGQGLQFLFEYFSETQRNKGNFPGRFSGRQFSNSRSEMNVSTLELGDSALYLCASSLNRGTLSSGANVLTFGAGSRLTVL.

The chain is built from TRBV6-5 and TRBJ2-7; D call uncertain. CDR1 MNHEY and CDR2 SVGAGI come from the germline V gene. This CDR3 comprises 14 residues. V lost 0 bases to trimming and J lost 3 bases, with 9 bases between them. This chain's CDR3 is CASSYSETFYEQYF. DNA for the CDR3: TGTGCCAGCAGTTACTCGGAGACTTTCTACGAGCAGTACTTC.

This clone was seen a single time. This chain joins TRBV2 and TRBJ1-1; TRBD1 matches 11 bases. This CDR3 spans 15 amino acids. J was trimmed by 1 base and V by 4 bases; bases with no gene match: 2. CDR1 and CDR2 (germline): SNHLY, FYNNEI. Here the CDR3 reads CASSGTGGANTEAFF. Written as DNA, the CDR3 is TGTGCCAGCAGTGGGACAGGGGGCGCGAACACTGAAGCTTTCTTT.

The CDR3 nucleotides are TGCGCCAGCAGCACCGACAGCGACACATACGAGCAGTACTTC. This encodes CASSTDSDTYEQYF. The chain recombines TRBV5-1 with TRBJ2-7, with D possibly matching TRBD1 (5 bases). V was shortened by 4 bases and J by 4 bases, with 15 bases between the two germline ends. There are 14 residues in the CDR3. Germline V gene lookup returns CDR1 SGHRS and CDR2 YFSETQ.

V usage is TRBV11-1 and J usage is TRBJ2-7, with D perhaps TRBD1 (6 bases). CDR1 is SGHAT, CDR2 FQDESV, per germline (reference sequence). This CDR3 comprises 15 residues. Trimming stripped 5 bases from V and 6 bases from J, with 20 bases between. This chain's CDR3 is CASSEWTEPTGEQYF. The CDR3 DNA follows: TGTGCCAGCAGCGAATGGACAGAACCCACCGGCGAGCAGTACTTC.

The chain links TRBV27 to TRBJ1-2; 12 bases align to TRBD1. Germline lookup yields CDR1 MNHEY and CDR2 SMNVEV (reference sequence). J was trimmed by 1 base and V by 3 bases; bases with no gene match: 3. CDR3 length: 16 residues. The CDR3 here is CASSFGTGGLNYGYTF. The CDR3 DNA follows: TGTGCCAGCAGTTTCGGGACAGGGGGCCTTAACTATGGCTACACCTTC.